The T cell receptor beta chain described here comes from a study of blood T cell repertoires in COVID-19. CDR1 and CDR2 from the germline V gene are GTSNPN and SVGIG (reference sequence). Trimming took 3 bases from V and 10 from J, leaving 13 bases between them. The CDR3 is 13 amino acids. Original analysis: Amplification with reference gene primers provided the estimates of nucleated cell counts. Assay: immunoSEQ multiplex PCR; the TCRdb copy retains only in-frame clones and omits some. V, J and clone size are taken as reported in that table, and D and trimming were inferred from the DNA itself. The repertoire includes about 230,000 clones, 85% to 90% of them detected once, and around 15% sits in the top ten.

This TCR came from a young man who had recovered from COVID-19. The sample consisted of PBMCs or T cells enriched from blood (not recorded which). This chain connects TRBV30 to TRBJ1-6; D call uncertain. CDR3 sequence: CAWSGGWASPLHF. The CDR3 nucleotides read TGTGCCTGGAGCGGCGGGTGGGCATCACCCCTCCACTTT.